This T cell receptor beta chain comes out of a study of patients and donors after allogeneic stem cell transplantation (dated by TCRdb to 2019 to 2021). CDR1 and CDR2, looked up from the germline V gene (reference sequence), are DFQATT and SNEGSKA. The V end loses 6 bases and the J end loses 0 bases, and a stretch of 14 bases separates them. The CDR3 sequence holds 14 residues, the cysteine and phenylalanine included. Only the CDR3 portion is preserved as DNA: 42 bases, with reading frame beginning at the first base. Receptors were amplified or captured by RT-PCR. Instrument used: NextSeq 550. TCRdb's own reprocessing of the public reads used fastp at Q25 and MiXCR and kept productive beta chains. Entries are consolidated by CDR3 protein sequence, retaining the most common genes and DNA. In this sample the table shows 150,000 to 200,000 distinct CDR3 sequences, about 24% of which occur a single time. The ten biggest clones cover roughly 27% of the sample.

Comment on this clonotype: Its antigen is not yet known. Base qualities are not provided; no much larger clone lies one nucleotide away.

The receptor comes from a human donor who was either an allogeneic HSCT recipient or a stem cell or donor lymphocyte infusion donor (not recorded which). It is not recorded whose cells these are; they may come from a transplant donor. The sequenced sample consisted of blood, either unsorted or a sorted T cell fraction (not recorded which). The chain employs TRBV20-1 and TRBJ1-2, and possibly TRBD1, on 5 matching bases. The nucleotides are TGCAGTGCCTACCATGCACAGGCTAACTATGGCTACACCTTC. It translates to CSAYHAQANYGYTF.